The 17 T cell receptor beta chains presented below share a single source sample, sequenced in a study of cytomegalovirus exposure and HLA in healthy donors. 13 Jbeta primers and 60 Vbeta primers were used for the PCR. Libraries were prepared by immunoSEQ multiplex PCR; TCRdb keeps only in-frame clonotypes and omits some of them. The sample carries 190,000 or so clones, about four fifths recorded once. Sequenced: PBMCs. These receptors were obtained from a male donor in good health and CMV-seropositive.

This clone was observed once. The chain couples TRBV4-1 to TRBJ1-3; 7 nucleotides align to TRBD1. The germline V gene has CDR1 MGHRA and CDR2 YSYEKL. Losses at the gene ends were 8 bases for V and 0 bases for J; bases not matched to a gene: 4. The CDR3 is 14 amino acids. CDR3 residues: CASQDRSSGNTIYF. CDR3 bases: TGCGCCAGCCAGGACAGGAGCTCTGGAAACACCATATATTTT.

This rearrangement joins TRBV7-3 to TRBJ2-1, with 10 nucleotides matching TRBD2. CDR1 is SGHTA, CDR2 FQGTGA, per germline. The ends lost 2 bases at V and 14 bases at J; junction bases unmatched: 18. The CDR3 contains 17 residues. The CDR3 DNA is TGTGCCAGCAGCTTAGGGGCAATAGCGGGGGGACAACTTAAGGAGTTCTTC. Its translation: CASSLGAIAGGQLKEFF.

This clone has a handful of counts. This chain uses TRBV27 with TRBJ2-2; possibly TRBD2 for D (5 bases). V lost 3 bases and J lost 5, with 7 bases in between. Germline loops: CDR1 MNHEY, CDR2 SMNVEV (reference sequence). The CDR3 totals 13 residues. For the CDR3, the DNA is TGTGCCAGCAGTTTCGGAGGTACCGGGGAGCTGTTTTTT. It specifies CASSFGGTGELFF.

This clone was observed a handful of times. The chain recombines TRBV9 with TRBJ2-5; 7 bases fit TRBD1. J gave up 4 bases and V 1 base, and 10 bases lay outside the gene matches. Germline V gene data show CDR1 as SGDLS and CDR2 as YYNGEE. The CDR3 covers 16 residues. The CDR3 DNA reads TGTGCCAGCAGCGTATCCCCGGGACAGTCCGCAGAGACCCAGTACTTC. This sequence encodes CASSVSPGQSAETQYF.

The CDR3 protein is CASSFGGTGSTDTQYF. The CDR3 DNA sequence: TGTGCCAGCAGCTTCGGCGGGACAGGAAGCACAGATACGCAGTATTTT. The rearrangement joins TRBV5-4 to TRBJ2-3; 8 bases fit TRBD1. This CDR3 has 16 amino acids. CDR1 and CDR2 from the germline V gene are SGHNT and YYREEE (reference sequence). V gave up 2 bases and J gave up 0 bases; unmatched junction bases: 5.

The rearrangement links TRBV6-1 to TRBJ1-5; 9 nucleotides align to TRBD1. CDR1 MNHNS and CDR2 SASEGT come from the germline V gene. The junction had 4 bases not matched to a gene; V was cut back by 4 bases and J by 3 bases. The length of the CDR3 is 15 residues. In DNA, the CDR3 is TGTGCCAGCAGTGCGGGACAGGGCTTCAATCAGCCCCAGCATTTT. The encoded protein is CASSAGQGFNQPQHF.

This chain uses TRBV6-5 with TRBJ1-1; D remains unclear. The CDR3 extends over 11 amino acids. V was clipped by 7 bases and J by 4 bases, with 7 bases between them. Germline CDR1 and CDR2: MNHEY and SVGAGI. CDR3 nucleotide sequence: TGTGCCAGCACCCACGGCACTGAAGCTTTCTTT. Translation gives CASTHGTEAFF.

The chain is built from TRBV25-1 and TRBJ1-3; a possible D gene is TRBD1 (6 bases). CDR3 length equals 14 residues. V dropped 6 bases and J dropped 2 bases, with 11 bases sitting between them. Germline V gene data show CDR1 as MGHDK and CDR2 as SYGVNS. The CDR3 sequence is CASSPGATGNTIYF. CDR3 nucleotides: TGTGCCAGCAGCCCAGGGGCGACTGGAAACACCATATATTTT. Filled out from reference TRBV25-1 and TRBJ1-3, the complete variable domain reads EADIYQTPRYLVIGTGKKITLECSQTMGHDKMYWYQQDPGMELHLIHYSYGVNSTEKGDLSSESTVSRIRTEHFPLTLESARPSHTSQYLCASSPGATGNTIYFGEGSWLTVV.

Comment on this clone: At the DNA level, this CDR3 is encoded by other sequences in the same sample as well. The chain links TRBV5-1 to TRBJ1-1, with D perhaps TRBD1 (5 bases). V lost 4 bases and J lost 3, with 10 bases in between. CDR3 length: 13 residues. CDR1 and CDR2 from the germline V gene are SGHRS and YFSETQ. CDR3: CASSPRGDTEAFF. The CDR3 DNA sequence: TGCGCCAGCAGCCCTCGGGGGGACACTGAAGCTTTCTTT.

The rearrangement uses TRBV11-1 and TRBJ2-3; tentatively, D is TRBD1 (6 bases). V was cut by 5 bases and J by 2 bases, with 8 bases left in between. Germline V gene lookup returns CDR1 SGHAT and CDR2 FQDESV (reference sequence). The length of the CDR3 is 13 residues. The CDR3 spells CASSGQFTDTQYF. In nucleotides, the CDR3 is TGTGCCAGCAGCGGACAGTTCACAGATACGCAGTATTTT. Based on the CDR3 plus reference TRBV11-1 and TRBJ2-3, the full variable domain is EAEVAQSPRYKITEKSQAVAFWCDPISGHATLYWYRQILGQGPELLVQFQDESVVDDSQLPKDRFSAERLKGVDSTLKIQPAELGDSAMYLCASSGQFTDTQYFGPGTRLTVL.

V is TRBV5-1 and J is TRBJ1-3; D is unresolved. V was cut by 0 bases and J by 3 bases, with 10 bases left in between. The germline V gene encodes CDR1 SGHRS and CDR2 YFSETQ. The CDR3 covers 15 residues. The CDR3 DNA sequence: TGCGCCAGCAGCTTGGGAAGAGTTTTTGGAAACACCATATATTTT. Translating it yields CASSLGRVFGNTIYF. Combining the CDR3 with reference TRBV5-1 and TRBJ1-3 gives the whole variable domain KAGVTQTPRYLIKTRGQQVTLSCSPISGHRSVSWYQQTPGQGLQFLFEYFSETQRNKGNFPGRFSGRQFSNSRSEMNVSTLELGDSALYLCASSLGRVFGNTIYFGEGSWLTVV.

The genes are TRBV28 and TRBJ1-1; D ambiguous. The CDR3 runs 12 residues. V shed 10 bases and J shed 6 bases, with 15 bases lying between them. The germline CDR1 and CDR2 sequences are MDHEN and SYDVKM. CDR3 residues: CATLTTIAEAFF. CDR3 nucleotide sequence: TGTGCCACCCTTACTACGATTGCTGAAGCTTTCTTT.

This chain joins TRBV13 and TRBJ2-1; 7 positions match TRBD2. CDR1 and CDR2 from the germline V gene are PRHDT and FYEKMQ (reference sequence). The CDR3 is 17 residues long. V gave up 4 bases and J gave up 7 bases; unmatched junction bases: 16. The CDR3 spells CASSSSGAGDAMNEQFF. The DNA of the CDR3 is TGTGCCAGCAGCTCCTCGGGTGCGGGAGACGCAATGAATGAGCAGTTCTTC. Looking up the rest from reference TRBV13 and TRBJ2-1 gives the full variable domain: AAGVIQSPRHLIKEKRETATLKCYPIPRHDTVYWYQQGPGQDPQFLISFYEKMQSDKGSIPDRFSAQQFSDYHSELNMSSLELGDSALYFCASSSSGAGDAMNEQFFGPGTRLTVL.

This clone was detected only a few times. The V gene is TRBV15, the J gene TRBJ2-7; TRBD2 aligns across 12 bases. Germline CDR1 reads LNHNV; CDR2 reads YYDKDF (reference sequence). The ends lost 6 bases at V and 3 bases at J; junction bases unmatched: 3. This CDR3 contains 14 residues. The CDR3 protein is CATRRTSGDYEQYF. In DNA form, the CDR3 reads TGTGCCACCAGACGGACTAGCGGGGACTACGAGCAGTACTTC.

This clone was recorded a few times. The chain has TRBV11-2 and TRBJ2-2; unclear D gene. CDR1 is SGHAT, CDR2 FQNNGV, per germline. Trimming shortened V by 5 bases and J by 2 bases, and 6 bases separated the two germline ends. This CDR3 is built from 13 residues. CDR3 sequence: CASSRGNTGELFF. CDR3 in DNA: TGTGCCAGCAGCAGAGGAAACACCGGGGAGCTGTTTTTT. The whole variable domain, filled in from reference TRBV11-2 and TRBJ2-2, reads EAGVAQSPRYKIIEKRQSVAFWCNPISGHATLYWYQQILGQGPKLLIQFQNNGVVDDSQLPKDRFSAERLKGVDSTLKIQPAKLEDSAVYLCASSRGNTGELFFGEGSRLTVL.

The chain is built from TRBV5-1 and TRBJ2-3, with 10 positions matching TRBD2. Germline V gene data show CDR1 as SGHRS and CDR2 as YFSETQ. This CDR3 is built from 16 residues. The V gene end was trimmed by 0 bases and the J gene end by 5 bases; junction bases not matched to a gene: 6. CDR3 residues: CASSLVLAGEKDTQYF. The CDR3, as DNA: TGCGCCAGCAGCTTGGTGCTAGCGGGAGAGAAAGATACGCAGTATTTT.

The J gene is TRBJ2-7, the V gene TRBV7-2, with 12 bases matching TRBD2. Germline CDR1 reads SGHTA; CDR2 reads FQGNSA. The ends lost 5 bases at V and 2 bases at J; junction bases unmatched: 4. The CDR3 runs to 15 residues. The CDR3 region has the DNA TGTGCCAGCAGCACACTAGCGGGGGGTGCCTACGAGCAGTACTTC. Protein sequence: CASSTLAGGAYEQYF.